This entry lists 9 T cell receptor beta chains sequenced from one sample in a study of T cells in Graves' hyperthyroidism and ophthalmopathy. The source material, RNA transcripts, was used to amplify TCR beta CDR3 regions. HTBI primers were employed in a first-round RT-PCR of the TCR CDR3. TCRdb called the multiplex PCR reads again in MiXCR, with one record for every CDR3 protein. The sample records fewer than 450,000 distinct CDR3 sequences, roughly 15% being singletons. The sample was blood. These receptor sequences come from a woman aged 60 to 75 with Graves' ophthalmopathy.

Many counts were recorded for this clonotype. The rearrangement uses TRBV28 and TRBJ1-3; unclear D gene. The CDR3 is made up of 17 amino acids. The germline V gene has CDR1 MDHEN and CDR2 SYDVKM. The V gene lost 4 bases and the J gene lost 5 bases, with 21 bases spanning the gap. DNA for the CDR3: TGTGCCAGCAGTTCCCCGAACAGCGTGAGAACAAGAAACACCATATATTTT. Its translation: CASSSPNSVRTRNTIYF.

The rearrangement uses TRBV5-4 and TRBJ2-2, with a possible D match to TRBD2 (6 bases). Germline values: CDR1 SGHNT, CDR2 YYREEE (reference sequence). This CDR3 is built from 15 residues. The germline V and J ends were trimmed by 3 bases and 1 base, with 10 bases remaining between them. CDR3: CASSYIAENTGELFF. CDR3 coding DNA: TGTGCCAGCAGCTACATAGCGGAGAACACCGGGGAGCTGTTTTTT. The full variable domain, its missing parts supplied by reference TRBV5-4 and TRBJ2-2, is ETGVTQSPTHLIKTRGQQVTLRCSSQSGHNTVSWYQQALGQGPQFIFQYYREEENGRGNFPPRFSGLQFPNYSSELNVNALELDDSALYLCASSYIAENTGELFFGEGSRLTVL.

For this clonotype: At one boundary the junction diverges from the germline segment, which might be a read error. The rearrangement uses TRBV7-9 and TRBJ2-2, with D perhaps TRBD2 (6 bases). This CDR3 region has 15 residues. Germline values: CDR1 SEHNR, CDR2 FQNEAQ (reference sequence). CDR3 sequence reads: CASSLMAGNTRELFF. The CDR3 DNA is TGTGCCAGCAGCTTAATGGCGGGGAACACCCGGGAGCTGTTTTTT. Supplemented by reference TRBV7-9 and TRBJ2-2, the full variable domain reads DTGVSQNPRHKITKRGQNVTFRCDPISEHNRLYWYRQTLGQGPEFLTYFQNEAQLEKSRLLSDRFSAERPKGSFSTLEIQRTEQGDSAMYLCASSLMAGNTRELFFGEGSRLTVL.

The chain recombines TRBV4-1 with TRBJ2-2, with D hard to call. Germline-derived CDR1 and CDR2 are MGHRA and YSYEKL. The CDR3 contains 17 residues. Trimming shortened V by 0 bases and J by 6 bases, and 17 bases separated the two germline ends. The CDR3 sequence: CASSQEDFRVKSGELFF. CDR3 nucleotides: TGCGCCAGCAGCCAAGAAGACTTTAGGGTAAAGTCCGGGGAGCTGTTTTTT.

There are a few counts of this clonotype. V usage is TRBV7-3 and J usage is TRBJ2-7; a possible D gene is TRBD1 (7 bases). The CDR3 loop spans 16 amino acids. The germline V gene has CDR1 SGHTA and CDR2 FQGTGA. Trimming left V 0 bases short and J 2 bases short, with 14 bases between. The CDR3 protein is CASSLTGQGGPYEQYF. In nucleotides, the CDR3 is TGTGCCAGCAGCTTAACAGGCCAGGGGGGCCCCTACGAGCAGTACTTC.

This clonotype came up a few times. The chain carries TRBV6-1 and TRBJ2-2; 13 nucleotides align to TRBD2. Germline values: CDR1 MNHNS, CDR2 SASEGT. The trim removed 6 bases at V and 7 bases at J, leaving 5 bases unmatched. The CDR3 has 15 residues. This CDR3 is CASRWTSGSIGELFF. As DNA, the CDR3 is TGTGCCAGCAGATGGACTAGCGGGAGTATCGGGGAGCTGTTTTTT.

A few counts support this clonotype. The chain combines TRBV27 with TRBJ2-7; 9 bases match TRBD1. The germline CDR1 and CDR2 sequences are MNHEY and SMNVEV (reference sequence). This CDR3 comprises 15 residues. The V and J ends lost 4 bases and 5 bases, in that order; junction bases with no gene match: 9. CDR3 in amino acids: CASSSPGTGFDEQYF. The CDR3 DNA sequence: TGTGCCAGCAGTTCTCCTGGGACAGGGTTCGACGAGCAGTACTTC.

The chain carries TRBV10-3 and TRBJ2-7; 11 bases are a match to TRBD1. The CDR3 is 14 residues long. Trimming cost V 7 bases and J 3 bases; bases outside gene matches: 5. From germline, CDR1 is ENHRY and CDR2 SYGVKD. This CDR3 is CAIIRTGGLYEQYF. The CDR3 region has the DNA TGTGCCATCATCAGGACAGGGGGCCTCTACGAGCAGTACTTC.

The chain employs TRBV24-1 and TRBJ1-2, with no clear D. V lost 3 bases, J lost 8 bases, and 12 bases lay in between. Germline CDR1 KGHDR, CDR2 SFDVKD. The CDR3 runs 13 residues. This chain's CDR3 is CATSDMWAGGYTF. The CDR3 bases are TGTGCCACCAGTGATATGTGGGCGGGAGGCTACACCTTC.